This T cell receptor (beta chain) emerged from a study of blood T cell repertoires in COVID-19. Study summary: PBMCs, B-cell-depleted T cells, or T cells provided the cDNA or gDNA that made up the material.

The ends lost 11 bases at V and 6 bases at J; junction bases unmatched: 9. The CDR3 is 14 amino acids. Germline V CDR1 and CDR2: MNHEY, SVGAGI. Under the authors' procedure: For nucleated cells, counts were estimated from reference gene primer amplification. Produced via immunoSEQ multiplex PCR; TCRdb's table is partial and in-frame only. D and trimming come from the DNA, and the V and J calls and clone size come from that table. The sample contains under 250,000 clones, 83% of which appear only once. This chain uses TRBV6-5 with TRBJ1-6, with 8 bases lining up with TRBD1. This TCR came from a woman between 65 and 79 years old with active or convalescent COVID-19. Sample: peripheral blood. The CDR3 is CAAGPGQVNSPLHF. Written as DNA, the CDR3 is TGTGCCGCCGGACCGGGACAGGTTAATTCACCCCTCCACTTT.